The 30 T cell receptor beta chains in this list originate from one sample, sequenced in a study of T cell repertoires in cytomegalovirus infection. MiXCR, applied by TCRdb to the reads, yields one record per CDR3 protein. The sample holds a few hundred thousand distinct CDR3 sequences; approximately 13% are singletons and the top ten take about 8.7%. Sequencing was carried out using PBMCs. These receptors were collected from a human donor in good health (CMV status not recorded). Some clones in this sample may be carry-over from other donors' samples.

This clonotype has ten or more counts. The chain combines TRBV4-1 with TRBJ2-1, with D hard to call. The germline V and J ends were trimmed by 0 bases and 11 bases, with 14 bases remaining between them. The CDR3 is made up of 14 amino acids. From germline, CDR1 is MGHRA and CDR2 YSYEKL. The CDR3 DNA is TGCGCCAGCAGCCAAGATAGGATAGAAGGGAAGCAGTTCTTC. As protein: CASSQDRIEGKQFF.

Here the CDR3 reads CASSQVWNTDTQYF. CDR3 coding DNA: TGCGCCAGCAGCCAAGTCTGGAACACAGATACGCAGTATTTT. The chain employs TRBV4-1 and TRBJ2-3, with D unclear. The V end was cut by 1 base, the J end by 2 bases, with 7 bases between. The CDR3 length is 14 residues. The germline V gene encodes CDR1 MGHRA and CDR2 YSYEKL.

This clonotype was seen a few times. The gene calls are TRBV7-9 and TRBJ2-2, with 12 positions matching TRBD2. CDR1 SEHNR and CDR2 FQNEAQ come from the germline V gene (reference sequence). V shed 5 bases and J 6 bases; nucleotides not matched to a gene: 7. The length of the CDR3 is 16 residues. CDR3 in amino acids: CASSAQLAGGSGELFF. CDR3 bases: TGTGCCAGCAGCGCCCAACTAGCGGGGGGTTCCGGGGAGCTGTTTTTT.

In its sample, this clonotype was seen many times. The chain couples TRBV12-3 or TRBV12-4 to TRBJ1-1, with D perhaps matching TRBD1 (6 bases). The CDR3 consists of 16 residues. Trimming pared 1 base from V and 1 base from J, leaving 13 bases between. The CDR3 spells CASSLDREKANTEAFF. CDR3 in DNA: TGTGCCAGCAGTTTAGACAGGGAGAAGGCGAACACTGAAGCTTTCTTT.

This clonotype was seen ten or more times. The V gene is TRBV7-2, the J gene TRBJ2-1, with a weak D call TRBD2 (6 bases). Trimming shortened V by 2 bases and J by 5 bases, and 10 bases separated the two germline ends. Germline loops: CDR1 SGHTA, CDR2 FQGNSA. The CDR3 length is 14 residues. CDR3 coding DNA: TGTGCCAGCAGCTTAACGGGGGTCCACAATGAGCAGTTCTTC. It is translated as CASSLTGVHNEQFF.

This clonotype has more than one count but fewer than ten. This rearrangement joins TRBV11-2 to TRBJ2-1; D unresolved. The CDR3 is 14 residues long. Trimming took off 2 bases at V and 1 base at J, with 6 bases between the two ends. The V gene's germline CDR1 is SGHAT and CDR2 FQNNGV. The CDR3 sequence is CASSLLDSYNEQFF. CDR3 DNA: TGTGCCAGCAGCTTACTGGATTCCTACAATGAGCAGTTCTTC.

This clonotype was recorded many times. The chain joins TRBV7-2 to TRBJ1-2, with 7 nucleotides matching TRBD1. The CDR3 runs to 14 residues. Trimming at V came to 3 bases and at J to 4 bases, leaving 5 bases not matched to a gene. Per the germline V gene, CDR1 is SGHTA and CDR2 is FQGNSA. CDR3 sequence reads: CASSFTGAGYGYTF. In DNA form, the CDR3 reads TGTGCCAGCAGCTTCACAGGGGCTGGCTATGGCTACACCTTC.

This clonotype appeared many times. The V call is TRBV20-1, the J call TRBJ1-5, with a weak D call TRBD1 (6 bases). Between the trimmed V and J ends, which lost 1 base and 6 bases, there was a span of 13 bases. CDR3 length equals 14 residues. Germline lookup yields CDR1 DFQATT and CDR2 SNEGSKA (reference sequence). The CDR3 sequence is CSARAVGAGQPQHF. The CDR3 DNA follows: TGCAGTGCTAGAGCGGTGGGGGCGGGTCAGCCCCAGCATTTT.

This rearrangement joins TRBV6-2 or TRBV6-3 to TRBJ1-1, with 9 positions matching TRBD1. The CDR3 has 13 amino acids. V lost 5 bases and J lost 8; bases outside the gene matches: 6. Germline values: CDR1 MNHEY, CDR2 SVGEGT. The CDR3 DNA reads TGTGCCAGCAGTCTTAGGACAGGGGTAGAAGCTTTCTTT. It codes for CASSLRTGVEAFF.

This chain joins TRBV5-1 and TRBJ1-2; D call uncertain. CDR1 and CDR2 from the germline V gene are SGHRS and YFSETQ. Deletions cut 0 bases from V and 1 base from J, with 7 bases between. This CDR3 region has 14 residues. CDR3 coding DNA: TGCGCCAGCAGCTTGGCCCCGGATAACTATGGCTACACCTTC. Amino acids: CASSLAPDNYGYTF.

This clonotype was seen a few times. Here the CDR3 DNA reads TGTGCCAGCAGTCCTAACAGGGGACCCAAAAACATTCAGTACTTC. It encodes CASSPNRGPKNIQYF. The J gene is TRBJ2-4, the V gene TRBV28; TRBD1 aligns across 7 bases. The J segment lost 2 bases and the V segment lost 5 bases, leaving 6 bases of the junction unmatched. There are 15 residues in the CDR3. Germline V gene sequence: CDR1 MDHEN, CDR2 SYDVKM.

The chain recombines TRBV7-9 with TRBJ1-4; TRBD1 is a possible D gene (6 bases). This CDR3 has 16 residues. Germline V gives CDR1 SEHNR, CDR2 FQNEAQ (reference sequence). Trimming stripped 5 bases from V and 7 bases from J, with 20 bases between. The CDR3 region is CASSRSDRIDSEKLFF. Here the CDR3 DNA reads TGTGCCAGCAGCAGGAGCGACAGGATAGATAGTGAAAAACTGTTTTTT. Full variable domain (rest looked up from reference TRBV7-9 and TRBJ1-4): DTGVSQNPRHKITKRGQNVTFRCDPISEHNRLYWYRQTLGQGPEFLTYFQNEAQLEKSRLLSDRFSAERPKGSFSTLEIQRTEQGDSAMYLCASSRSDRIDSEKLFFGSGTQLSVL.

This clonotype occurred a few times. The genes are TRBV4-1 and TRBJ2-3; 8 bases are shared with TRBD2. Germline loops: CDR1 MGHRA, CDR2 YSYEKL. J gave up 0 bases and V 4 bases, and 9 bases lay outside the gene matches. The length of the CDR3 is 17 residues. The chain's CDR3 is CASSPLGAGVSTDTQYF. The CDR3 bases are TGCGCCAGCAGCCCATTGGGAGCGGGAGTTAGCACAGATACGCAGTATTTT.

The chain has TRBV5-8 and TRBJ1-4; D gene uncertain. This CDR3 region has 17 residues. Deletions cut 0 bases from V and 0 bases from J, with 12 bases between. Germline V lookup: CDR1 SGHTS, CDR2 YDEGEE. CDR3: CASSLEMTGATNEKLFF. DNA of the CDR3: TGTGCCAGCAGCTTGGAAATGACGGGTGCAACTAATGAAAAACTGTTTTTT.

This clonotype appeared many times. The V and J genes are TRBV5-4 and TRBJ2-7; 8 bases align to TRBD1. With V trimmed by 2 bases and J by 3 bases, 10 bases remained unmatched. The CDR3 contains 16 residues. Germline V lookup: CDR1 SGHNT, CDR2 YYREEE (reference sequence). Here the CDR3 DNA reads TGTGCCAGCAGCTTTGGGCCCGCGGACAGGGACTACGAGCAGTACTTC. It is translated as CASSFGPADRDYEQYF.

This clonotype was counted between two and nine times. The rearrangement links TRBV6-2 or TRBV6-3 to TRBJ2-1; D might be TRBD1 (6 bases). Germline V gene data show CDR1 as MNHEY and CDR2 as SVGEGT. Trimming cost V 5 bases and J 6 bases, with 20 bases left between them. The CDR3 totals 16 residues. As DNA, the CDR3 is TGTGCCAGCAGTACTCATAAGGGGCAGGGGAGCAATGAGCAGTTCTTC. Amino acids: CASSTHKGQGSNEQFF.

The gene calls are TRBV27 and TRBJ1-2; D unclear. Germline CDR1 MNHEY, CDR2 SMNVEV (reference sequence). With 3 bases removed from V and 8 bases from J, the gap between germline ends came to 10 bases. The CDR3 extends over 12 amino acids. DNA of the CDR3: TGTGCCAGCAGTTTTGTGGGAGGCGGCTACACCTTC. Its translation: CASSFVGGGYTF.

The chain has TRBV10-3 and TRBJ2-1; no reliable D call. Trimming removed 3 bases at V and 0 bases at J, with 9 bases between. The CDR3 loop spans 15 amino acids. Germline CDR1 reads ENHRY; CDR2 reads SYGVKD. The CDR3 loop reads CAISERSSSYNEQFF. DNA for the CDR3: TGTGCCATCAGTGAAAGGAGTAGCTCCTACAATGAGCAGTTCTTC.

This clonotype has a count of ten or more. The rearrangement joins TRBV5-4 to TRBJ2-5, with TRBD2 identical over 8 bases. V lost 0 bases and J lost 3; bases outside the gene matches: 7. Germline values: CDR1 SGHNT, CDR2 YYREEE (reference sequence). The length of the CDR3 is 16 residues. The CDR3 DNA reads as TGTGCCAGCAGCTTGGGAGTTAGCGGGGTAGAAGAGACCCAGTACTTC. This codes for CASSLGVSGVEETQYF.

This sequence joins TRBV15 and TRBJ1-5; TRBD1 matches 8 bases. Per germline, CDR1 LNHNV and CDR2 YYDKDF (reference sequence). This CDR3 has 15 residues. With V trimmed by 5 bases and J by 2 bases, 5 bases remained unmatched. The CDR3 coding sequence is TGTGCCACCAGCGGAACAGGGGGAGGCAATCAGCCCCAGCATTTT. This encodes CATSGTGGGNQPQHF.

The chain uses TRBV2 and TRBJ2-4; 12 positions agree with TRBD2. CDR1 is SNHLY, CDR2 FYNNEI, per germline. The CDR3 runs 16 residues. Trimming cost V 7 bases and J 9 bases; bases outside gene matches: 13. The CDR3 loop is CASNDRLAGAGSIQYF. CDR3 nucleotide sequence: TGTGCCAGCAACGACCGACTAGCGGGGGCCGGGAGCATTCAGTACTTC.

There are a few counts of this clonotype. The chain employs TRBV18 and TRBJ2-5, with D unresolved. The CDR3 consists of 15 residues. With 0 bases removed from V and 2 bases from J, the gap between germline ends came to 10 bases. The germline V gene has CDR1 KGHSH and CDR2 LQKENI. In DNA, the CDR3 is TGTGCCAGCTCACCACCGAAGGGTTTGCAAGAGACCCAGTACTTC. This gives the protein CASSPPKGLQETQYF.

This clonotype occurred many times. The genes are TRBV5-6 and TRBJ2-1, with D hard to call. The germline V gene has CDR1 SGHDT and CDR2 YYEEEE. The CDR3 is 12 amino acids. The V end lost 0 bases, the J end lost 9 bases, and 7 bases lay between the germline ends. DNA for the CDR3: TGTGCCAGCAGCTTGGGCACGGGTGAGCAGTTCTTC. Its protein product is CASSLGTGEQFF.

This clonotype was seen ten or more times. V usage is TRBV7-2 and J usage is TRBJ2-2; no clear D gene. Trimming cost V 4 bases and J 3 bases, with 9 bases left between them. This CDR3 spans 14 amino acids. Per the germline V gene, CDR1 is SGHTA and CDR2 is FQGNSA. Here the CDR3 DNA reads TGTGCCAGCAGCTCTGGACGCTACACCGGGGAGCTGTTTTTT. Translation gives CASSSGRYTGELFF.

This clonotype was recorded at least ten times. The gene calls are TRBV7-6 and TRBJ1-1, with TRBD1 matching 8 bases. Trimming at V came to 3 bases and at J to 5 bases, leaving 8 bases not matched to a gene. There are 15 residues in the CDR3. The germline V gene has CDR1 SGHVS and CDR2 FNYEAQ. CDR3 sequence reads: CASSFSRGLRTEAFF. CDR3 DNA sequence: TGTGCCAGCAGCTTTTCCAGGGGGCTGAGAACTGAAGCTTTCTTT.

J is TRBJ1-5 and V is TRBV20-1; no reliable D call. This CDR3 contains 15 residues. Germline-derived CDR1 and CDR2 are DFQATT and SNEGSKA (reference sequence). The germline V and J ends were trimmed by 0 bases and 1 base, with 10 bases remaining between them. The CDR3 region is CSARDIGKSNQPQHF. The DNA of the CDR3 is TGCAGTGCTAGAGATATAGGGAAGAGCAATCAGCCCCAGCATTTT.

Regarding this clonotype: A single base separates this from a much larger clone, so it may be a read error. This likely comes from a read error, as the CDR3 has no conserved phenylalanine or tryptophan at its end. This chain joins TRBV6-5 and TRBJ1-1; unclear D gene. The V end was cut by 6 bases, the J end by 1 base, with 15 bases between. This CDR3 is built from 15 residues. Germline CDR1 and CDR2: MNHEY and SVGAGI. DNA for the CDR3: TGTGCCAGCAGAAGTAGGGAGACACCGAACACTGAAGCTTTCATT. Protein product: CASRSRETPNTEAFI.

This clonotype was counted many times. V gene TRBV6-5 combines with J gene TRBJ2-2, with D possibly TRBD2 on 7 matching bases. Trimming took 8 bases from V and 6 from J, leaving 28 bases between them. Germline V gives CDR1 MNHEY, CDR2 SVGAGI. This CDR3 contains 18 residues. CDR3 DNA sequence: TGTGCCAGCCAAGGGGGGAGGCTTTTAGGGACTAACTCCGGGGAGCTGTTTTTT. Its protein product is CASQGGRLLGTNSGELFF.

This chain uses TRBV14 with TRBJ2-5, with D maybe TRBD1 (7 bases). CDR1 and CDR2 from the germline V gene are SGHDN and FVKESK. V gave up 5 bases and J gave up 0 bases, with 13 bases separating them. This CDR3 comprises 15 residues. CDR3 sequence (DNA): TGTGCCAGCAGCTGGCAGGGGGACTACCAAGAGACCCAGTACTTC. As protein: CASSWQGDYQETQYF.

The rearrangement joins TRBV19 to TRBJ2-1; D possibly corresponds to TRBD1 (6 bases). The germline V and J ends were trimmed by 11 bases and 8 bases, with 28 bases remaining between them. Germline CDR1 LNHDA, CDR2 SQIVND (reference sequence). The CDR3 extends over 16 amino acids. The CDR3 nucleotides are TGTGCCTCCCACTCGAGAGGGGGTAGGGTCCGCGATGAGCAGTTCTTC. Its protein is CASHSRGGRVRDEQFF.